A single sample gave rise to the 31 T cell receptor beta chains below, sequenced in a study of blood T cell repertoires in COVID-19. Data came from immunoSEQ multiplex PCR; TCRdb stores just in-frame clones and leaves some out. Counted here are about 57,000 clones, roughly 78% occurring once; the ten biggest clones make up more than 3%. The sequencing input was peripheral blood. Receptors originate from a man aged 55 to 69 with acute or convalescent COVID-19.

The chain joins TRBV4-1 to TRBJ1-1; TRBD1 matches 7 bases. V shed 1 base, J shed 2 bases, and the junction held 4 bases outside the gene matches. The CDR3 runs to 15 residues. Looked up from germline, CDR1 is MGHRA and CDR2 is YSYEKL. This chain's CDR3 is CASSQAGTVNTEAFF. Written as DNA, the CDR3 is TGCGCCAGCAGCCAAGCAGGGACAGTTAACACTGAAGCTTTCTTT.

The V and J genes are TRBV29-1 and TRBJ2-1, with TRBD2 matching 8 bases. CDR1 and CDR2 from the germline V gene are SQVTM and ANQGSEA. The V segment lost 5 bases and the J segment 10 bases; nucleotides outside the gene matches: 13. This CDR3 has 14 amino acids. CDR3 bases: TGCAGCGTTTCCGCGGGCCCCCCGGGGGGGGAGCAGTTCTTC. Translated: CSVSAGPPGGEQFF.

The J gene is TRBJ1-4, the V gene TRBV9; D is uncertain. Trimming removed 0 bases from V and 7 bases from J, with 13 bases in between. CDR3 size: 15 residues. Germline values: CDR1 SGDLS, CDR2 YYNGEE. The CDR3 coding sequence is TGTGCCAGCAGCGTAGCTACGAGTAGCGGTGAAAAACTGTTTTTT. Translation gives CASSVATSSGEKLFF.

The chain joins TRBV6-1 to TRBJ1-1; D ambiguous. Germline-derived CDR1 and CDR2 are MNHNS and SASEGT. Trimming pared 3 bases from V and 6 bases from J, leaving 11 bases between. CDR3 length equals 13 residues. CDR3 residues: CASSDRLSPEAFF. The CDR3 DNA follows: TGTGCCAGCAGTGACCGACTTTCCCCTGAAGCTTTCTTT.

The chain uses TRBV5-1 and TRBJ2-7; 8 bases agree with TRBD2. From germline, CDR1 is SGHRS and CDR2 YFSETQ. V lost 1 base, J lost 6 bases, and 6 bases stayed unmatched. There are 14 residues in the CDR3. Written as DNA, the CDR3 is TGCGCCAGCAGCTTGAGCGGGAGTTCGATCGAGCAGTACTTC. Its translation: CASSLSGSSIEQYF.

The rearrangement links TRBV28 to TRBJ2-6, with TRBD1 matching 9 bases. The CDR3 loop spans 17 amino acids. V gave up 4 bases and J gave up 3 bases; unmatched junction bases: 7. CDR1 and CDR2 from the germline V gene are MDHEN and SYDVKM. The CDR3 here is CASSSRTGVGGANVLTF. Here the CDR3 DNA reads TGTGCCAGCAGTTCCCGGACAGGGGTTGGTGGGGCCAACGTCCTGACTTTC. Drawing the rest from reference TRBV28 and TRBJ2-6, the complete variable domain is DVKVTQSSRYLVKRTGEKVFLECVQDMDHENMFWYRQDPGLGLRLIYFSYDVKMKEKGDIPEGYSVSREKKERFSLILESASTNQTSMYLCASSSRTGVGGANVLTFGAGSRLTVL.

The chain couples TRBV4-1 to TRBJ2-3; TRBD2 matches at 8 bases. The J segment lost 1 base and the V segment lost 0 bases, leaving 9 bases of the junction unmatched. The CDR3 is 18 residues long. Germline CDR1 and CDR2: MGHRA and YSYEKL. This chain's CDR3 is CASSQEISGTDGTDTQYF. The DNA for the CDR3 is TGCGCCAGCAGCCAAGAGATTAGCGGGACTGATGGCACAGATACGCAGTATTTT.

This clone was detected once. The V gene is TRBV30, the J gene TRBJ1-3, with TRBD1 identical over 7 bases. The germline V gene encodes CDR1 GTSNPN and CDR2 SVGIG (reference sequence). This CDR3 region has 13 residues. J lost 1 base, V lost 8 bases, and 5 bases had no gene match. The CDR3 region is CAREQGSGNTIYF. The CDR3 DNA follows: TGTGCCCGGGAACAGGGGTCTGGAAACACCATATATTTT.

DNA for the CDR3: TGTGCCAGCAGCCAAACGGACAGGGCCGGATATGGCTACACCTTC. Its translation: CASSQTDRAGYGYTF. The chain has TRBV6-5 and TRBJ1-2; TRBD1 aligns across 8 bases. The CDR3 extends over 15 amino acids. V dropped 6 bases and J dropped 5; count of bases not matched to a gene: 11. The germline CDR1 and CDR2 sequences are MNHEY and SVGAGI.

This clone has a handful of counts. The rearrangement links TRBV3-1 (or the pseudogene TRBV3-2) to TRBJ1-6; D is undetermined. From germline, CDR1 is LGHDT and CDR2 YNNKEL (reference sequence). Trimming left V 3 bases short and J 8 bases short, with 11 bases between. The CDR3 totals 14 residues. The CDR3 DNA sequence: TGTGCCAGCAGCCACCCGTCCGGGTATTCACCCCTCCACTTT. Protein product: CASSHPSGYSPLHF.

Points on this clone: The sample contains more than one DNA sequence encoding this CDR3. The genes are TRBV30 and TRBJ1-3, with D unclear. V dropped 0 bases and J dropped 0 bases, with 3 bases sitting between them. Germline V gene sequence: CDR1 GTSNPN, CDR2 SVGIG (reference sequence). The CDR3 sequence is 13 residues long. As DNA, the CDR3 is TGTGCCTGGAGTGTCAACTCTGGAAACACCATATATTTT. As protein: CAWSVNSGNTIYF.

This clone was counted a single time. Other DNA sequences from this sample encode an identical CDR3 as well. The chain is built from TRBV28 and TRBJ1-3; possible D gene TRBD1, 5 bases. Deletions cut 5 bases from V and 0 bases from J, with 8 bases between. Germline lookup yields CDR1 MDHEN and CDR2 SYDVKM. The CDR3 is 14 residues long. CDR3 DNA sequence: TGTGCCAGCAGTCCCGGGGGCTCTGGAAACACCATATATTTT. Translating it yields CASSPGGSGNTIYF.

This clone was recorded once. The chain couples TRBV19 to TRBJ2-1; D perhaps matches TRBD2 (6 bases). The CDR3 is 14 amino acids. Germline CDR1 LNHDA, CDR2 SQIVND (reference sequence). V was cut by 10 bases and J by 6 bases, with 19 bases left in between. CDR3 protein: CATTPRAGSNEQFF. The CDR3 bases are TGTGCCACCACCCCCCGCGCGGGGTCCAATGAGCAGTTCTTC.

V and J are TRBV20-1 and TRBJ2-7, with 8 positions matching TRBD2. This CDR3 has 14 residues. V lost 3 bases and J lost 2; bases outside the gene matches: 6. Germline CDR1 reads DFQATT; CDR2 reads SNEGSKA (reference sequence). The CDR3 sequence is CSASNTGGPYEQYF. As DNA, the CDR3 is TGCAGTGCTAGTAATACGGGAGGGCCCTACGAGCAGTACTTC.

This clone was seen more than once but under ten times. The chain carries TRBV2 and TRBJ2-3, with 7 nucleotides matching TRBD2. Germline V gene data show CDR1 as SNHLY and CDR2 as FYNNEI. V trimming: 6 bases; J trimming: 2 bases; junction bases outside the gene matches: 5. This CDR3 comprises 14 residues. CDR3 in amino acids: CASRAGIHTDTQYF. CDR3 bases: TGTGCCAGCAGAGCGGGGATACACACAGATACGCAGTATTTT.

The chain carries TRBV3-1 (or the pseudogene TRBV3-2) and TRBJ2-1, with 10 bases that match TRBD2. Germline assignment: CDR1 LGHDT and CDR2 YNNKEL (reference sequence). CDR3 length: 16 amino acids. Trimming cost V 2 bases and J 6 bases; bases outside gene matches: 7. This chain's CDR3 is CASSQTRASGSNEQFF. CDR3 in DNA: TGTGCCAGCAGCCAAACGAGGGCTAGCGGGAGCAATGAGCAGTTCTTC.

The gene calls are TRBV5-1 and TRBJ2-2, with 11 bases aligning to TRBD2. V trimming: 3 bases; J trimming: 2 bases; junction bases outside the gene matches: 3. This CDR3 is 16 amino acids long. The germline V gene encodes CDR1 SGHRS and CDR2 YFSETQ. CDR3 amino acids: CASSSGTSGNTGELFF. In DNA, the CDR3 is TGCGCCAGCAGCTCTGGGACTAGCGGTAACACCGGGGAGCTGTTTTTT.

The chain carries TRBV4-2 and TRBJ2-1, with TRBD2 identical over 11 bases. Germline V CDR1 and CDR2: LGHNA, YNFKEQ. The CDR3 covers 17 residues. J was trimmed by 4 bases and V by 1 base; bases with no gene match: 6. The DNA for the CDR3 is TGTGCCAGCAGCCAAGGGGCAGGGACTAGCGGTTACAATGAGCAGTTCTTC. It specifies CASSQGAGTSGYNEQFF.

The chain uses TRBV4-1 and TRBJ2-1; D possibly corresponds to TRBD2 (5 bases). Germline V lookup: CDR1 MGHRA, CDR2 YSYEKL. This CDR3 is 17 amino acids long. Trimming removed 1 base at V and 3 bases at J, with 16 bases between. The CDR3 is CASSQVDGEAYYNEQFF. The CDR3 DNA sequence: TGCGCCAGCAGCCAAGTAGACGGGGAAGCCTACTACAATGAGCAGTTCTTC.

The V call is TRBV19, the J call TRBJ2-7; TRBD2 matches at 10 bases. V was pared by 1 base and J by 2 bases, with 5 bases of the junction left unmatched. Per the germline V gene, CDR1 is LNHDA and CDR2 is SQIVND (reference sequence). The length of the CDR3 is 16 residues. CDR3 residues: CASSIAEAGGPYEQYF. CDR3 DNA: TGTGCCAGTAGTATAGCGGAAGCGGGAGGGCCCTACGAGCAGTACTTC.

The rearrangement joins TRBV6-5 to TRBJ1-1; D is ambiguous. Trimming removed 6 bases from V and 10 bases from J, with 18 bases in between. Germline V gives CDR1 MNHEY, CDR2 SVGAGI. This CDR3 contains 13 residues. The CDR3 loop reads CASSLNDGERAFF. CDR3 nucleotide sequence: TGTGCCAGCAGCCTCAACGACGGGGAAAGAGCTTTCTTT.

This clone was recorded only once. DNA for the CDR3: TGTGCCACCAGTGACCCCGGGCTAGCGAGTAGCACAGATACGCAGTATTTT. Its protein is CATSDPGLASSTDTQYF. J is TRBJ2-3 and V is TRBV24-1; tentatively, D is TRBD2 (6 bases). Germline lookup yields CDR1 KGHDR and CDR2 SFDVKD. V was shortened by 4 bases and J by 0 bases, with 16 bases between the two germline ends. CDR3 length equals 17 residues.

This clone was counted between two and nine times. The V gene is TRBV11-1, the J gene TRBJ2-1, with D maybe TRBD2 (5 bases). Trimming took off 0 bases at V and 0 bases at J, with 15 bases between the two ends. This CDR3 has 18 residues. Germline V CDR1 and CDR2: SGHAT, FQDESV (reference sequence). The CDR3 spells CASSLAGLTPSSYNEQFF. In DNA, the CDR3 is TGTGCCAGCAGCTTAGCCGGACTTACCCCGAGCTCCTACAATGAGCAGTTCTTC.

The V and J genes are TRBV3-1 (or the pseudogene TRBV3-2) and TRBJ1-1; weak D call: TRBD1 (6 bases). The CDR3 loop spans 13 amino acids. The germline CDR1 and CDR2 sequences are LGHDT and YNNKEL (reference sequence). V lost 3 bases to trimming and J lost 4 bases, with 9 bases between them. The CDR3 protein is CASSQKGGTEAFF. DNA for the CDR3: TGTGCCAGCAGCCAGAAAGGGGGCACTGAAGCTTTCTTT.

The V and J genes are TRBV4-2 and TRBJ1-1; 7 bases fit TRBD1. Germline V gene data show CDR1 as LGHNA and CDR2 as YNFKEQ. The CDR3 covers 16 residues. V dropped 4 bases and J dropped 0; count of bases not matched to a gene: 8. The CDR3 DNA reads TGTGCCAGCAGCCGAGGGACAGCTGGGATGAACACTGAAGCTTTCTTT. It codes for CASSRGTAGMNTEAFF.

This clone was picked up one time. The chain carries TRBV27 and TRBJ2-7; 12 positions match TRBD2. V was clipped by 4 bases and J by 1 base; unmatched bases: 5. The CDR3 totals 16 residues. Germline lookup yields CDR1 MNHEY and CDR2 SMNVEV (reference sequence). CDR3 nucleotides: TGTGCCAGCAGTTCCCCCCTAGCGGGAGGGTCCTACGAGCAGTACTTC. As protein: CASSSPLAGGSYEQYF.

The chain is built from TRBV28 and TRBJ2-2; D is perhaps TRBD2 (5 bases). The CDR3 length is 12 residues. The V and J ends lost 5 bases and 15 bases respectively, with 16 bases between them. In germline, CDR1 is MDHEN, CDR2 SYDVKM. CDR3 amino acids: CASSTGVGWMFF. In DNA, the CDR3 is TGTGCCAGCAGTACCGGGGTGGGCTGGATGTTTTTT.

The gene calls are TRBV27 and TRBJ1-6; 9 bases match TRBD1. Trimming at V came to 5 bases and at J to 10 bases, leaving 3 bases not matched to a gene. CDR1 is MNHEY, CDR2 SMNVEV, per germline (reference sequence). CDR3 length: 13 residues. The DNA for the CDR3 is TGTGCCAGCAGTACCACAGGGGGCTCACCCCTCCACTTT. Encoded protein: CASSTTGGSPLHF.

This chain connects TRBV30 to TRBJ1-5, with D possibly TRBD1 on 6 matching bases. V shed 0 bases and J shed 6 bases, with 9 bases lying between them. CDR3 length equals 13 residues. Germline values: CDR1 GTSNPN, CDR2 SVGIG (reference sequence). CDR3 sequence (DNA): TGTGCCTGGAGTGTACAGGGAGCTCAGCCCCAGCATTTT. Translated: CAWSVQGAQPQHF. The full variable domain, with the rest looked up from reference TRBV30 and TRBJ1-5, is SQTIHQWPATLVQPVGSPLSLECTVEGTSNPNLYWYRQAAGRGLQLLFYSVGIGQISSEVPQNLSASRPQDRQFILSSKKLLLSDSGFYLCAWSVQGAQPQHFGDGTRLSIL.

The chain links TRBV29-1 to TRBJ2-4; 10 nucleotides agree with TRBD2. The CDR3 totals 15 residues. V gave up 5 bases and J gave up 4 bases; unmatched junction bases: 8. Germline loops: CDR1 SQVTM, CDR2 ANQGSEA. The CDR3 region is CSVSKAGGPKNIQYF. For the CDR3, the DNA is TGCAGCGTTAGTAAAGCGGGAGGGCCGAAAAACATTCAGTACTTC.

This chain uses TRBV28 with TRBJ2-6; possibly TRBD1 for D (5 bases). CDR1 is MDHEN and CDR2 is SYDVKM in the germline V gene. There are 16 residues in the CDR3. V was clipped by 1 base and J by 2 bases, with 9 bases between them. CDR3 in DNA: TGTGCCAGCAGTTTATTCACGGACACTGGGGCCAACGTCCTGACTTTC. It encodes CASSLFTDTGANVLTF.